These 31 T cell receptor beta chains were sequenced from one sample in a study of beta chain features in type 1 diabetes. Expressed TCRB transcripts got sequenced, as all isolated RNA was reverse transcribed. Generated by immunoSEQ multiplex PCR, the TCRdb table keeps only in-frame clones and is missing some. The sample has about 240,000 clones, 25% to 30% seen once. Input material: central memory CD4+ T cells from blood. The receptors here all came from a young man in good health.

This clone was detected only a few times. The chain is built from TRBV30 and TRBJ2-7; TRBD1 matches 10 bases. J was trimmed by 6 bases and V by 1 base; bases with no gene match: 6. The CDR3 spans 14 residues. Germline lookup yields CDR1 GTSNPN and CDR2 SVGIG (reference sequence). CDR3 sequence: CAWSAGTGVPEQYF. For the CDR3, the DNA is TGTGCCTGGAGTGCCGGGACAGGGGTCCCCGAGCAGTACTTC.

This clone came up many times. The V call is TRBV10-3, the J call TRBJ2-3; D is unclear. Germline-derived CDR1 and CDR2 are ENHRY and SYGVKD. Trimming took 4 bases from V and 2 from J, leaving 7 bases between them. This CDR3 spans 13 amino acids. The chain's CDR3 is CAISGLNTDTQYF. CDR3 sequence (DNA): TGTGCCATCAGTGGGCTTAACACAGATACGCAGTATTTT.

This clone was found a few times. This chain joins TRBV30 and TRBJ2-7; weak D call: TRBD2 (5 bases). CDR3 length: 14 amino acids. Deletions cut 1 base from V and 2 bases from J, with 12 bases between. The V gene's germline CDR1 is GTSNPN and CDR2 SVGIG (reference sequence). The DNA of the CDR3 is TGTGCCTGGAGTGGGAGTAGCGACGCCTACGAGCAGTACTTC. Protein sequence: CAWSGSSDAYEQYF.

The genes are TRBV29-1 and TRBJ2-7, with a weak D call TRBD1 (5 bases). Trimming took off 5 bases at V and 5 bases at J, with 13 bases between the two ends. CDR3 length: 12 residues. Germline CDR1 is SQVTM and CDR2 is ANQGSEA. The CDR3, as DNA: TGCAGCGTTACCACAGGTCCTGACGAGCAGTACTTC. Translating it yields CSVTTGPDEQYF.

This sequence joins TRBV6-5 and TRBJ2-5; D is unresolved. Trimming cost V 2 bases and J 3 bases, with 13 bases left between them. The CDR3 is 15 amino acids. Germline V lookup: CDR1 MNHEY, CDR2 SVGAGI. CDR3 DNA sequence: TGTGCCAGCAGTTACCGACCTACTGCTGAAGAGACCCAGTACTTC. It codes for CASSYRPTAEETQYF.

The V call is TRBV5-6, the J call TRBJ2-2, with D unclear. V lost 0 bases and J 0 bases, leaving 9 bases between the germline ends. CDR3 size: 16 residues. The V gene's germline CDR1 is SGHDT and CDR2 YYEEEE. The CDR3 sequence: CASSLGPTANTGELFF. The DNA for the CDR3 is TGTGCCAGCAGCTTGGGGCCAACCGCGAACACCGGGGAGCTGTTTTTT.

This clone was counted between two and nine times. The J gene is TRBJ2-5, the V gene TRBV9, with D tentatively TRBD1 (6 bases). The end of the DNA is better explained by TRBJ2-7, so the J call may be wrong. CDR1 and CDR2 from the germline V gene are SGDLS and YYNGEE. CDR3 length: 14 amino acids. In nucleotides, the CDR3 is TGTGCCAGCAGCCCACAGGGTAGCGCCTACGAGCAGTACTTC. The encoded protein is CASSPQGSAYEQYF.

The J gene is TRBJ2-5, the V gene TRBV15; no clear D. CDR1 and CDR2 (germline): LNHNV, YYDKDF (reference sequence). V shed 4 bases and J shed 0 bases, with 15 bases lying between them. This CDR3 contains 16 residues. Written as DNA, the CDR3 is TGTGCCACCAGCAAGGGCGCTACACCGTACCAAGAGACCCAGTACTTC. Its translation: CATSKGATPYQETQYF.

This clone has only a few counts. The chain has TRBV7-9 and TRBJ2-2; no firm D call. There are 12 residues in the CDR3. Germline lookup yields CDR1 SEHNR and CDR2 FQNEAQ (reference sequence). The ends were cut back, 5 bases at V and 3 bases at J, with 4 bases in the middle. The CDR3 sequence is CASSPHTGELFF. The DNA for the CDR3 is TGTGCCAGCAGCCCCCACACCGGGGAGCTGTTTTTT.

In its sample, this clone was seen many times. V usage is TRBV19 and J usage is TRBJ1-2; D gene uncertain. V dropped 3 bases and J dropped 9 bases, with 14 bases sitting between them. This CDR3 is built from 13 residues. The germline V gene encodes CDR1 LNHDA and CDR2 SQIVND (reference sequence). DNA for the CDR3: TGTGCCAGTAGTATTGTGGGGTTGCCTCGCTACACCTTC. The encoded protein is CASSIVGLPRYTF. Full variable domain (outside the CDR3, taken from reference TRBV19 and TRBJ1-2): DGGITQSPKYLFRKEGQNVTLSCEQNLNHDAMYWYRQDPGQGLRLIYYSQIVNDFQKGDIAEGYSVSREKKESFPLTVTSAQKNPTAFYLCASSIVGLPRYTFGSGTRLTVV.

The CDR3, as DNA: TGTGCCAGCAGACAGACTTGGAGCACAGATACGCAGTATTTT. It codes for CASRQTWSTDTQYF. The V gene is TRBV11-2, the J gene TRBJ2-3; D is undetermined. CDR3 length equals 14 residues. CDR1 and CDR2 from the germline V gene are SGHAT and FQNNGV. V shed 6 bases and J shed 0 bases, with 10 bases lying between them.

J is TRBJ2-7 and V is TRBV28, with 7 bases identical to TRBD1. V gave up 6 bases and J gave up 0 bases; unmatched junction bases: 5. This CDR3 comprises 14 residues. The V gene's germline CDR1 is MDHEN and CDR2 SYDVKM. CDR3 DNA: TGTGCCAGCAGCCGACAGGGAATCTCCTACGAGCAGTACTTC. Protein product: CASSRQGISYEQYF. Variable domain in full (rest from reference TRBV28 and TRBJ2-7): DVKVTQSSRYLVKRTGEKVFLECVQDMDHENMFWYRQDPGLGLRLIYFSYDVKMKEKGDIPEGYSVSREKKERFSLILESASTNQTSMYLCASSRQGISYEQYFGPGTRLTVT.

This chain links TRBV5-1 with TRBJ2-7, with 9 bases that match TRBD1. From germline, CDR1 is SGHRS and CDR2 YFSETQ. With 3 bases clipped from V and 0 bases from J, the junction kept 10 bases outside the gene matches. CDR3 size: 17 residues. The CDR3 region is CASSSGVGTGSSYEQYF. CDR3 in DNA: TGCGCCAGCAGCTCCGGAGTGGGGACAGGGAGCTCCTACGAGCAGTACTTC.

The chain recombines TRBV15 with TRBJ2-5; perhaps TRBD2 as D (5 bases). Germline loops: CDR1 LNHNV, CDR2 YYDKDF (reference sequence). V gave up 0 bases and J gave up 6 bases, with 14 bases separating them. This CDR3 region has 15 residues. The CDR3 region is CATSRERGFGQTQYF. For the CDR3, the DNA is TGTGCCACCAGCAGAGAAAGAGGGTTTGGTCAGACCCAGTACTTC.

The chain recombines TRBV6-6 with TRBJ2-7; 11 bases are a match to TRBD2. Losses at the gene ends were 7 bases for V and 6 bases for J; bases not matched to a gene: 5. This CDR3 is 13 amino acids long. In germline, CDR1 is MNHNY, CDR2 SVGAGI (reference sequence). DNA of the CDR3: TGTGCCAGCAAGACTAGCGGGGTGAGCGAGCAGTACTTC. It translates to CASKTSGVSEQYF.

This clone has at least ten counts. The CDR3 region has the DNA TGCGCCAGCAGCCGGACAGGCTCCTACAATGAGCAGTTCTTC. Translation: CASSRTGSYNEQFF. J is TRBJ2-1 and V is TRBV4-1, with 7 positions matching TRBD1. Germline V lookup: CDR1 MGHRA, CDR2 YSYEKL. CDR3 length: 14 amino acids. The junction had 0 bases not matched to a gene; V was cut back by 4 bases and J by 0 bases.

V and J are TRBV19 and TRBJ1-1; D perhaps matches TRBD1 (5 bases). Germline lookup yields CDR1 LNHDA and CDR2 SQIVND (reference sequence). The CDR3 loop spans 16 amino acids. Trimming removed 7 bases from V and 7 bases from J, with 25 bases in between. The CDR3 here is CASKGGVGRADGEAFF. In DNA form, the CDR3 reads TGTGCCAGTAAGGGAGGGGTAGGCAGGGCGGACGGTGAAGCTTTCTTT.

This clone was seen at least ten times. This sequence joins TRBV2 and TRBJ2-1; the D is unclear. Trimming took 3 bases from V and 0 from J, leaving 9 bases between them. This CDR3 contains 15 residues. Germline values: CDR1 SNHLY, CDR2 FYNNEI. CDR3 in amino acids: CASSDRVSSYNEQFF. The CDR3 DNA reads as TGTGCCAGCAGTGATCGGGTCAGCTCCTACAATGAGCAGTTCTTC. The entire variable domain, with the rest obtained from reference TRBV2 and TRBJ2-1, is as follows: EPEVTQTPSHQVTQMGQEVILRCVPISNHLYFYWYRQILGQKVEFLVSFYNNEISEKSEIFDDQFSVERPDGSNFTLKIRSTKLEDSAMYFCASSDRVSSYNEQFFGPGTRLTVL.

The chain recombines TRBV29-1 with TRBJ1-5; tentatively, D is TRBD1 (5 bases). This CDR3 region has 15 residues. Germline-derived CDR1 and CDR2 are SQVTM and ANQGSEA. V was trimmed by 4 bases and J by 2 bases, leaving 15 bases between them. The CDR3 coding sequence is TGCAGCGTTGCTTTATCGGGGGATGGCAATCAGCCCCAGCATTTT. It translates to CSVALSGDGNQPQHF.

In this sample, this clone turned up many times. V and J are TRBV4-1 and TRBJ2-7; D is tentatively TRBD1 or TRBD2 (5 bases each). The V end lost 4 bases, the J end lost 2 bases, and 12 bases lay between the germline ends. CDR1 MGHRA and CDR2 YSYEKL come from the germline V gene. CDR3 length: 14 amino acids. This CDR3 reads CASSPGGDPYEQYF. The CDR3 DNA reads as TGCGCCAGCAGCCCCGGTGGGGACCCCTACGAGCAGTACTTC.

The chain employs TRBV9 and TRBJ2-1; D is undetermined. Trimming took off 0 bases at V and 3 bases at J, with 13 bases between the two ends. Germline CDR1 is SGDLS and CDR2 is YYNGEE. CDR3 length equals 16 residues. The CDR3 loop reads CASSVEADLYYNEQFF. Written as DNA, the CDR3 is TGTGCCAGCAGCGTAGAGGCAGACCTCTACTACAATGAGCAGTTCTTC.

This clone has only a few counts. The V call is TRBV2, the J call TRBJ2-4; D is perhaps TRBD1 or TRBD2 (5 bases each). Germline V gene sequence: CDR1 SNHLY, CDR2 FYNNEI. The CDR3 loop spans 12 amino acids. The ends were cut back, 6 bases at V and 11 bases at J, with 14 bases in the middle. CDR3 amino acids: CASSAYQGVQYF. CDR3 sequence (DNA): TGTGCCAGCAGCGCGTATCAGGGAGTTCAGTACTTC. The full variable domain, rest sourced from reference TRBV2 and TRBJ2-4, is EPEVTQTPSHQVTQMGQEVILRCVPISNHLYFYWYRQILGQKVEFLVSFYNNEISEKSEIFDDQFSVERPDGSNFTLKIRSTKLEDSAMYFCASSAYQGVQYFGAGTRLSVL.

V is TRBV7-2 and J is TRBJ2-1; D unresolved. Trimming removed 0 bases from V and 7 bases from J, with 1 base in between. The germline gives CDR1 SGHTA, CDR2 FQGNSA. This CDR3 has 11 amino acids. CDR3 region: CASSLANEQFF. In DNA form, the CDR3 reads TGTGCCAGCAGCTTAGCTAATGAGCAGTTCTTC.

This sequence joins TRBV5-1 and TRBJ2-7; no reliable D call. V lost 2 bases to trimming and J lost 4 bases, with 4 bases between them. This CDR3 has 11 amino acids. CDR1 SGHRS and CDR2 YFSETQ come from the germline V gene. The DNA for the CDR3 is TGCGCCAGCAGCTTCGGATACGAGCAGTACTTC. It encodes CASSFGYEQYF.

The chain couples TRBV6-1 to TRBJ2-7, with D uncertain. The ends were cut back, 7 bases at V and 3 bases at J, with 10 bases in the middle. The CDR3 totals 12 residues. Germline CDR1 and CDR2: MNHNS and SASEGT. CDR3 region: CASNGIDYEQYF. CDR3 DNA: TGTGCCAGCAATGGTATAGACTACGAGCAGTACTTC.

This clone was seen only a few times. The CDR3 DNA is TGTGCCAGCCGCCAGGGGACGGCCTACGAGCAGTACTTC. This codes for CASRQGTAYEQYF. The rearrangement joins TRBV6-5 to TRBJ2-7; possibly TRBD1 for D (6 bases). V shed 8 bases and J shed 2 bases, with 13 bases lying between them. The CDR3 runs 13 residues. Germline loops: CDR1 MNHEY, CDR2 SVGAGI.

This clone was recorded at least ten times. The chain joins TRBV29-1 to TRBJ1-3, with a weak D call TRBD1 (5 bases). Germline CDR1 reads SQVTM; CDR2 reads ANQGSEA. This CDR3 region has 15 residues. Trimming left V 6 bases short and J 0 bases short, with 15 bases between. For the CDR3, the DNA is TGCAGCGTCCGGGGGGGAACTAACTCTGGAAACACCATATATTTT. This codes for CSVRGGTNSGNTIYF.

The V call is TRBV4-2, the J call TRBJ1-6; D unclear. The CDR3 totals 16 residues. V was cut by 0 bases and J by 0 bases, with 6 bases left in between. Per germline, CDR1 LGHNA and CDR2 YNFKEQ. The CDR3 DNA reads as TGTGCCAGCAGCCAAGATCTTTCCTCCTATAATTCACCCCTCCACTTT. Its protein product is CASSQDLSSYNSPLHF.

This chain links TRBV11-3 with TRBJ2-3, with a possible D match to TRBD1 (5 bases). Germline V gene sequence: CDR1 SGHNT, CDR2 YENEEA. V shed 1 base and J shed 4 bases, with 12 bases lying between them. The CDR3 extends over 15 amino acids. The CDR3: CASSLGARAADTQYF. CDR3 DNA: TGTGCCAGCAGCTTAGGCGCCAGGGCGGCAGATACGCAGTATTTT.

With respect to this clone: Other DNA sequences within the sample encode an identical CDR3. The chain links TRBV20-1 to TRBJ2-7; D ambiguous. V shed 0 bases and J shed 3 bases, with 3 bases lying between them. Germline values: CDR1 DFQATT, CDR2 SNEGSKA (reference sequence). The length of the CDR3 is 11 residues. CDR3 DNA sequence: TGCAGTGCTAGAGAAAGCTACGAGCAGTACTTC. Translating gives CSARESYEQYF.

This clone was seen more than once but under ten times. Other DNA sequences from this sample encode an identical CDR3 as well. This chain connects TRBV7-2 to TRBJ2-3, with TRBD2 matching 7 bases. J lost 2 bases, V lost 4 bases, and 3 bases had no gene match. This CDR3 is built from 14 residues. CDR1 and CDR2 (germline): SGHTA, FQGNSA. The CDR3 spells CASSSSGSTDTQYF. CDR3 in DNA: TGTGCCAGCAGCTCTAGCGGCTCCACAGATACGCAGTATTTT.